Detailed here is one T cell receptor (beta chain). The data originate from a study of human T cells and chemical hapten exposure. Turning to the study itself: Patch testing was performed with 0.01% DPC on the upper back, with reading at 6 days.

This sample's time point: patch test 1, 2 weeks after DPC sensitization. As to treatment: therapeutic diphenylcyclopropenone sensitization with weekly scalp DPC. TCRdb re-called the RACE reads through MiXCR, storing one row per CDR3 protein. The sample lists about 340,000 distinct CDR3 sequences; under 9% were seen once. The CDR3 totals 15 residues. Germline CDR1 SGHVS, CDR2 FQNEAQ. V gave up 1 base and J gave up 2 bases, with 11 bases separating them. The sample here was whole blood, taken in connection with sensitization to the hapten diphenylcyclopropenone (DPC). The clonotype originates from a woman aged 18-35 years with alopecia areata. Some clones in this sample may be carry-over from other donors' samples. The V and J genes are TRBV7-8 and TRBJ2-5; the D is unclear. CDR3: CASSLGTAEQETQYF. CDR3 DNA: TGTGCCAGCAGCTTAGGGACCGCAGAACAAGAGACCCAGTACTTC.